This T cell receptor (beta chain) is from a study of CD8+ T cells in alopecia areata (dated by TCRdb to 2017 to 2018). With respect to the entire study: Treated patients were enrolled in an open-label pilot trial of oral tofacitinib, 5 to 10 mg twice daily, for moderate-to-severe alopecia areata. Patients received tofacitinib for 6 to 18 months and were then followed off drug for 6 months to check for delayed response and recurrence. The SALT score, which quantifies the percentage of affected scalp surface area, was used to measure disease severity in treated patients. The study used high-throughput TCRbeta sequencing to examine T cell clonal expansion in alopecia areata, in both the C3H/HeJ mouse model and human patients. Scalp tissue and sorted CD4+ and CD8+ peripheral blood T cells from patchy and totalis/universalis alopecia areata patients and from healthy controls were covered by human TCRbeta sequencing. Patients on tofacitinib were biopsied at baseline and after 4 and 24 weeks of treatment, and several of the patients also had a later scalp biopsy. Scalp clonality was compared across normal scalp (n=4), patchy alopecia areata scalp (n=8), and alopecia totalis/universalis scalp (n=8). RNA came from the PAXgene miRNA kit for fixed scalp, the miRNeasy kit for PBMCs, and the RNeasy kit for mouse skin. TCRbeta CDR3 regions were amplified by immunoSEQ multiplex PCR with 35 Vbeta forward and 13 Jbeta reverse primers. Overall results and qualifications from the work: Tofacitinib significantly decreased scalp clonality and the number of expanded CD8+ clones among the top 100 scalp clones. Compared with mice, TCR sequences shared between patients were less clear, possibly partly because of HLA diversity across the patient population. Compared with normal scalp, lesional scalp had higher clonality and more expanded CD8+ clones, particularly in alopecia totalis/universalis, a pattern that suggests antigenic drive. Because the treated cohort was small and had just a single nonresponder, larger studies are needed to establish links between baseline CD8+ expansion and response. During tofacitinib treatment, many expanded lesional clones remained in scalp and blood, and this persistence may partly explain relapse after treatment is stopped. Unlike mouse skin, which is dominated by gammadelta T cells, normal human skin has resident alphabeta T cells that are also sequenced, and this complicates analysis of the scalp TCR repertoire.

The CDR3 sequence holds 13 residues, the cysteine and phenylalanine included. Only the CDR3 DNA stays, 39 bases, in frame from base 1. At the junction V is shortened by 3 bases and J by 5 bases, with 8 bases in between. CDR1 and CDR2 are drawn from the germline V gene: WSHSY, SAAADI. The meaning of the sample's time point label: about 4 weeks on oral tofacitinib. What this sample's treatment or condition label stands for: oral pan-JAK inhibitor, 5-10 mg twice daily. Peripheral blood and lesional scalp punch biopsies were obtained from patients with alopecia areata. After PBMCs were isolated by density centrifugation and stained for CD3, CD4 and CD8, a FACSAria was used to sort CD4+ and CD8+ T cells. This clone was found many times. No cognate antigen has been identified for it. Per-base qualities were not stored, and no clone one base away is much larger. The protocol used for the library was the immunoSEQ multiplex PCR assay. RNA was extracted from all samples and reverse transcribed into cDNA as template for TCR sequencing. SuperScript III was used for first-strand cDNA synthesis, primed with a 2:1 mix of oligo-dT and random hexamers. A synthetic immune receptor repertoire was used to measure amplification bias, and any remaining bias was corrected computationally. The study's own analysis went as follows. After raw reads were preprocessed to remove errors, the CDR3 was defined following IMGT conventions as running from the conserved cysteine to phenylalanine. Clonality was computed by normalizing Shannon entropy by log2 of the number of productive unique TCRs and subtracting the result from 1. Whether each scalp clone was CD4 or CD8 was inferred by checking scalp TCRbeta sequences against the CD4 and CD8 repertoires from sorted blood. In its TCRdb copy, this immuneACCESS table keeps in-frame sequences only and misses some clones. Where compared with another copy, unresolved V genes explain less than half of these, and the others have no known cause. Clone size and the V and J calls come from that table; the DNA yielded D and trimming. Within this sample are 200,000 to 250,000 clones, with 50% to 60% of them counted one time only. Roughly 1.5% of the sample rests with the top ten.

The sequence derives from a human donor with alopecia areata. The material sequenced was CD4+ T cells sorted from blood, taken at week 4, from a patient treated with tofacitinib. This sequence uses TRBV10-2 and TRBJ1-5, with an unclear D gene assignment. CDR3 sequence: CASSDRVDQPQHF. Here is the DNA: TGCGCCAGCAGTGATCGCGTGGATCAGCCCCAGCATTTT.